This entry lists 26 T cell receptor beta chains sequenced from one sample in a study of a mutant IDH1 vaccine in newly diagnosed glioma. The protocol was immunoSEQ multiplex PCR, while the TCRdb copy is restricted to in-frame clones and leaves out a portion. The sample has 25,000 to 35,000 clones, approximately 88% seen once; the top ten hold roughly 20%. Time point meaning: week 5, during vaccination. A 20-mer mutant IDH1 peptide at 300 ug was injected subcutaneously with topical imiquimod. These receptors have no identified antigens. Sequencing was performed on PBMCs, taken from a glioma patient whose treatment included an IDH1 peptide vaccine. These TCRs come from a man between 18 and 29 years old with glioma.

The rearrangement uses TRBV7-9 and TRBJ2-3, with D possibly TRBD1 on 6 matching bases. Trimming left V 3 bases short and J 5 bases short, with 15 bases between. Germline loops: CDR1 SEHNR, CDR2 FQNEAQ (reference sequence). CDR3 length equals 15 residues. DNA for the CDR3: TGTGCCAGCAGCTTGTCCAGGGGTGAGGGAGATACGCAGTATTTT. Amino acid sequence: CASSLSRGEGDTQYF.

The CDR3 DNA is TGTGCCAGCAGCCGGCGTGCCGGGGAGCTGTTTTTT. Its translation is CASSRRAGELFF. This sequence joins TRBV5-6 and TRBJ2-2; no clear D gene. V was pared by 4 bases and J by 6 bases, with 7 bases between. Germline assignment: CDR1 SGHDT and CDR2 YYEEEE. This CDR3 spans 12 amino acids. Full variable domain (missing parts from reference TRBV5-6 and TRBJ2-2): DAGVTQSPTHLIKTRGQQVTLRCSPKSGHDTVSWYQQALGQGPQFIFQYYEEEERQRGNFPDRFSGHQFPNYSSELNVNALLLGDSALYLCASSRRAGELFFGEGSRLTVL.

This chain connects TRBV5-4 to TRBJ2-1, with D possibly being TRBD2 (6 bases). V was shortened by 4 bases and J by 6 bases, with 11 bases between the two germline ends. From germline, CDR1 is SGHNT and CDR2 YYREEE (reference sequence). CDR3 length: 13 residues. The CDR3 DNA follows: TGTGCCAGCAGCGTGTACGGGGGCAATGAGCAGTTCTTC. Its translation: CASSVYGGNEQFF.

In this sample, this clone turned up a few times. This sequence joins TRBV10-2 and TRBJ2-1; maybe TRBD1 (6 bases). The CDR3 totals 18 residues. V lost 10 bases and J 1 base, leaving 26 bases between the germline ends. The germline gives CDR1 WSHSY, CDR2 SAAADI. The CDR3 sequence is CATAPGTGQGPSYNEQFF. Written as DNA, the CDR3 is TGCGCCACTGCTCCGGGAACCGGCCAGGGGCCTTCCTACAATGAGCAGTTCTTC.

A single count supports this clone. The V gene is TRBV11-2, the J gene TRBJ2-7, with no clear D. The CDR3 is made up of 16 amino acids. V was clipped by 3 bases and J by 0 bases, with 15 bases between them. From germline, CDR1 is SGHAT and CDR2 FQNNGV. CDR3 protein: CASSFPPETPSYEQYF. CDR3 bases: TGTGCCAGCAGCTTTCCTCCGGAAACCCCCTCCTACGAGCAGTACTTC.

The chain couples TRBV7-2 to TRBJ2-7, with 7 bases matching TRBD2. Germline V gene sequence: CDR1 SGHTA, CDR2 FQGNSA. The CDR3 has 14 residues. The trim removed 5 bases at V and 2 bases at J, leaving 6 bases unmatched. The CDR3 coding sequence is TGTGCCAGCAGCGTAGAGGGACTAACCTACGAGCAGTACTTC. This codes for CASSVEGLTYEQYF. Using reference TRBV7-2 and TRBJ2-7 for the parts outside the CDR3, the full variable domain is GAGVSQSPSNKVTEKGKDVELRCDPISGHTALYWYRQSLGQGLEFLIYFQGNSAPDKSGLPSDRFSAERTGGSVSTLTIQRTQQEDSAVYLCASSVEGLTYEQYFGPGTRLTVT.

V and J are TRBV5-4 and TRBJ2-2; the D is unclear. The germline V gene has CDR1 SGHNT and CDR2 YYREEE (reference sequence). Trimming removed 2 bases at V and 4 bases at J, with 9 bases between. The CDR3 has 14 residues. The CDR3, as DNA: TGTGCCAGCAGCTTCCCCGACCTCACCGGGGAGCTGTTTTTT. It codes for CASSFPDLTGELFF.

This rearrangement joins TRBV29-1 to TRBJ1-2, with D unclear. The CDR3 sequence is 14 residues long. The V end lost 0 bases, the J end lost 1 base, and 9 bases lay between the germline ends. Germline loops: CDR1 SQVTM, CDR2 ANQGSEA. The CDR3 loop reads CSVEDQIFNYGYTF. The DNA of the CDR3 is TGCAGCGTTGAAGATCAGATATTTAACTATGGCTACACCTTC.

A single count supports this clone. This rearrangement joins TRBV6-6 to TRBJ1-5; 11 nucleotides line up with TRBD1. V gave up 8 bases and J gave up 6 bases; unmatched junction bases: 3. The CDR3 consists of 13 residues. Germline V gene sequence: CDR1 MNHNY, CDR2 SVGAGI (reference sequence). The CDR3 is CASGQGATQPQHF. For the CDR3, the DNA is TGTGCCAGCGGACAGGGGGCTACTCAGCCCCAGCATTTT.

The chain has TRBV4-2 and TRBJ1-4; perhaps TRBD1 as D (6 bases). This CDR3 has 13 residues. CDR1 LGHNA and CDR2 YNFKEQ come from the germline V gene. The V end lost 4 bases, the J end lost 5 bases, and 8 bases lay between the germline ends. The CDR3 DNA follows: TGTGCCAGCAGCCGACAGGAGAATGAAAAACTGTTTTTT. Residues: CASSRQENEKLFF.

The sample holds a few counts of this clone. V gene TRBV5-1 combines with J gene TRBJ2-2, with a weak D call TRBD1 (5 bases). The CDR3 is 14 amino acids. Per the germline V gene, CDR1 is SGHRS and CDR2 is YFSETQ. V lost 4 bases to trimming and J lost 4 bases, with 11 bases between them. In DNA, the CDR3 is TGCGCCAGCAGCCCCAGGGTCGGCACCGGGGAGCTGTTTTTT. Protein sequence: CASSPRVGTGELFF.

This chain joins TRBV5-1 and TRBJ2-3, with 12 bases identical to TRBD2. This CDR3 region has 18 residues. Germline-derived CDR1 and CDR2 are SGHRS and YFSETQ. V lost 4 bases and J lost 0; bases outside the gene matches: 9. The CDR3 here is CASSAGLAGPKSTDTQYF. The CDR3 bases are TGCGCCAGCAGCGCTGGACTAGCGGGACCTAAAAGCACAGATACGCAGTATTTT. Based on the CDR3 plus reference TRBV5-1 and TRBJ2-3, the full variable domain is KAGVTQTPRYLIKTRGQQVTLSCSPISGHRSVSWYQQTPGQGLQFLFEYFSETQRNKGNFPGRFSGRQFSNSRSEMNVSTLELGDSALYLCASSAGLAGPKSTDTQYFGPGTRLTVL.

CDR3 nucleotides: TGTGCCAGCGCCCGGGGGGTCAACACCGGGGAGCTGTTTTTT. It yields the protein CASARGVNTGELFF. This rearrangement joins TRBV9 to TRBJ2-2, with 7 positions matching TRBD2. Germline CDR1 and CDR2: SGDLS and YYNGEE. After removal of 7 bases from V and 2 bases from J, the junction contained 5 bases not matched to a gene. This CDR3 has 14 residues.

This chain links TRBV10-3 with TRBJ2-7, with 10 bases matching TRBD1. Per germline, CDR1 ENHRY and CDR2 SYGVKD. J was trimmed by 4 bases and V by 3 bases; bases with no gene match: 3. The CDR3 extends over 14 amino acids. The CDR3 nucleotides read TGTGCCATCAGTGATTGGGACAGGGGTTACGAGCAGTACTTC. Its translation: CAISDWDRGYEQYF.

The chain joins TRBV30 to TRBJ1-1; D is ambiguous. V dropped 5 bases and J dropped 3 bases, with 7 bases sitting between them. Germline values: CDR1 GTSNPN, CDR2 SVGIG (reference sequence). CDR3 length: 11 residues. CDR3 amino acids: CAWGKYTEAFF. The CDR3, as DNA: TGTGCCTGGGGAAAGTACACTGAAGCTTTCTTT.

The table lists this clone with a few counts. The V call is TRBV4-3, the J call TRBJ1-1; D gene ambiguous. The V end lost 4 bases, the J end lost 6 bases, and 15 bases lay between the germline ends. This CDR3 is 14 amino acids long. Germline lookup yields CDR1 LGHNA and CDR2 YSLEER. The DNA for the CDR3 is TGCGCCAGCAGCCCCGTGGGAGGGCGGGCTGAAGCTTTCTTT. Amino acid sequence: CASSPVGGRAEAFF.

This chain links TRBV5-1 with TRBJ2-5; the D is unclear. Germline-derived CDR1 and CDR2 are SGHRS and YFSETQ. This CDR3 has 12 amino acids. V was cut by 0 bases and J by 2 bases, with 2 bases left in between. This CDR3 is CASSLDQETQYF. The CDR3 DNA follows: TGCGCCAGCAGCTTGGATCAAGAGACCCAGTACTTC.

The chain uses TRBV5-1 and TRBJ1-6, with D perhaps TRBD1 (5 bases). Trimming cost V 1 base and J 3 bases, with 14 bases left between them. The CDR3 is 17 residues long. Germline CDR1 reads SGHRS; CDR2 reads YFSETQ. In DNA form, the CDR3 reads TGCGCCAGCAGCTTGAGGGGACCGGGTCACTATAATTCACCCCTCCACTTT. It codes for CASSLRGPGHYNSPLHF.

This clone has a single count. The chain is built from TRBV4-1 and TRBJ2-1, with 14 bases lining up with TRBD2. The junction had 4 bases not matched to a gene; V was cut back by 3 bases and J by 6 bases. CDR3 length equals 16 residues. From germline, CDR1 is MGHRA and CDR2 YSYEKL. CDR3 in DNA: TGCGCCAGCAGCCATGGACTAGCGGGAGGTCGCAATGAGCAGTTCTTC. It specifies CASSHGLAGGRNEQFF.

The chain recombines TRBV2 with TRBJ1-1, with 9 positions matching TRBD1. The CDR3 is made up of 13 amino acids. With V trimmed by 6 bases and J by 12 bases, 11 bases remained unmatched. Germline assignment: CDR1 SNHLY and CDR2 FYNNEI. CDR3: CASRAQGATVTFF. DNA of the CDR3: TGTGCCAGCAGGGCACAGGGGGCCACTGTAACTTTCTTT.

V and J are TRBV10-2 and TRBJ1-5; D not resolved. Germline assignment: CDR1 WSHSY and CDR2 SAAADI. This CDR3 contains 14 residues. V gave up 0 bases and J gave up 8 bases, with 11 bases separating them. CDR3 DNA sequence: TGCGCCAGCAGTGAGTCCGGCCGAGGAGAGCCCCAGCATTTT. It is translated as CASSESGRGEPQHF.

V gene TRBV29-1 combines with J gene TRBJ2-2, with unresolved D. This CDR3 spans 13 amino acids. CDR1 is SQVTM and CDR2 is ANQGSEA in the germline V gene. Deletions cut 6 bases from V and 0 bases from J, with 8 bases between. The CDR3 DNA reads TGCAGCGTGGTCGGAGCGAACACCGGGGAGCTGTTTTTT. This translates into CSVVGANTGELFF.

This chain joins TRBV29-1 and TRBJ2-1; TRBD2 aligns across 8 bases. J lost 6 bases, V lost 7 bases, and 8 bases had no gene match. The CDR3 has 13 amino acids. In germline, CDR1 is SQVTM, CDR2 ANQGSEA. CDR3 region: CSAALAGTNEQFF. The DNA of the CDR3 is TGCAGCGCAGCTCTAGCGGGTACCAATGAGCAGTTCTTC.

The chain couples TRBV6-6 to TRBJ1-5; a possible D gene is TRBD1 (5 bases). Germline V gene lookup returns CDR1 MNHNY and CDR2 SVGAGI (reference sequence). This CDR3 spans 14 amino acids. Trimming removed 4 bases from V and 5 bases from J, with 12 bases in between. The CDR3 nucleotides read TGTGCCAGCAGTTTCACGGGGGGTGATCAGCCCCAGCATTTT. This gives the protein CASSFTGGDQPQHF.

V is TRBV5-6 and J is TRBJ1-1, with D unresolved. The germline CDR1 and CDR2 sequences are SGHDT and YYEEEE. This CDR3 has 13 amino acids. The germline V and J ends were trimmed by 1 base and 9 bases, with 13 bases remaining between them. CDR3 nucleotide sequence: TGTGCCAGCAGCTTGACGGATTCATATCAAGCTTTCTTT. Its translation is CASSLTDSYQAFF.

V and J are TRBV11-2 and TRBJ1-2, with a weak D call TRBD1 (5 bases). The length of the CDR3 is 14 residues. The germline V gene has CDR1 SGHAT and CDR2 FQNNGV. The V and J ends lost 4 bases and 3 bases respectively, with 12 bases between them. The CDR3 DNA reads as TGTGCCAGCAGCTCCTTCGGGGGGGACTATGGCTACACCTTC. Protein: CASSSFGGDYGYTF.